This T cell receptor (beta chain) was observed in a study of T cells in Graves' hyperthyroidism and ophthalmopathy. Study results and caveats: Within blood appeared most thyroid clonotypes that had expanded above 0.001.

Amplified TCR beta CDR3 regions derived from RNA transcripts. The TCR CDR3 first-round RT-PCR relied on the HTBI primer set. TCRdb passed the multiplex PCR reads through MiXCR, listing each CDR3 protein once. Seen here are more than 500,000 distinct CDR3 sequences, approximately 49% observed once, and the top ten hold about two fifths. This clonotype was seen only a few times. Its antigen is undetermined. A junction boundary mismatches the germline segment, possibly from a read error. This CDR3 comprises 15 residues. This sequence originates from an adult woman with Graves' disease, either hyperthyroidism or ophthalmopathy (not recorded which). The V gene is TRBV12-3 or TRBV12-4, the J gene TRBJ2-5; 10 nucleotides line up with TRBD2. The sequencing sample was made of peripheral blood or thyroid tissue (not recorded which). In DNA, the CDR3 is TGTGCCAGCAGTCTAGCTAGCGGGAGTTTGGAGACCCAGTACTTC. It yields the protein CASSLASGSLETQYF.